These T cell receptor beta chains were read from a single sample in a study of shared clonotypes between healthy human individuals. Assay: immunoSEQ multiplex PCR; the TCRdb copy retains only in-frame clones and omits some. This sample has about 2 million clones, with approximately 94% found just once. Sequencing was performed on naive CD8+ T cells sorted from blood. These receptors came from a man aged 18 to 30 in good health. The CDR3 runs from the conserved cysteine through the conserved F or W. Fields, in order: J gene, clone size, V gene, D gene, CDR3 protein, CDR3 DNA. The D gene is left open where the match is weak. Where a row states a size, it is once, few, many or the class of an expanded clone; other rows omit it.

TRBJ1-2 | - | TRBV19 | - | CASSIGRGVDGYTF | TGTGCCAGTAGTATAGGGCGGGGAGTGGATGGCTACACCTTC
TRBJ2-7 | - | TRBV19 | TRBD2 | CASSFSGYEQYF | TGTGCCAGTAGTTTTAGCGGGTACGAGCAGTACTTC
TRBJ1-5 | - | TRBV5-8 | - | CASSLLNSNQPQHF | TGTGCCAGCAGCTTGCTTAATAGCAATCAGCCCCAGCATTTT
TRBJ2-5 | - | TRBV29-1 | TRBD2 | CSVDPLVAGQETQYF | TGCAGCGTTGACCCCCTGGTAGCGGGTCAAGAGACCCAGTACTTC
TRBJ2-6 | - | TRBV12-5 | TRBD1 | CASGSSGTGESGANVLTF | TGTGCTAGTGGTTCATCCGGGACAGGGGAGTCTGGGGCCAACGTCCTGACTTTC
TRBJ2-3 | - | TRBV29-1 | TRBD2 | CSVELAVTDTQYF | TGCAGCGTTGAACTAGCGGTGACAGATACGCAGTATTTT
TRBJ1-2 | - | TRBV9 | - | CASTPLILPNYGYTF | TGTGCCAGCACCCCTTTAATACTCCCTAACTATGGCTACACCTTC
TRBJ2-1 | - | TRBV7-8 | - | CASSLVSGEYNEQFF | TGTGCCAGCAGCTTAGTATCTGGCGAATACAATGAGCAGTTCTTC
TRBJ2-1 | once | TRBV27 | TRBD1 | CASSPDRGTYNEQFF | TGTGCCAGCAGCCCGGACAGGGGAACCTACAATGAGCAGTTCTTC
TRBJ2-4 | - | TRBV6-6 | - | CASSYSTGSGDIQYF | TGTGCCAGCAGTTACTCCACAGGGTCGGGGGACATTCAGTACTTC
TRBJ1-2 | - | TRBV18 | - | CASSRLTEGYYGYTF | TGTGCCAGCTCCCGACTGACAGAGGGTTACTATGGCTACACCTTC
TRBJ1-1 | - | TRBV28 | - | CASSPLSPEAFF | TGTGCCAGCAGCCCTCTCAGTCCCGAAGCTTTCTTT
TRBJ1-4 | - | TRBV7-9 | - | CASSFGAEKLFF | TGTGCCAGCAGCTTCGGGGCTGAAAAACTGTTTTTT
TRBJ2-1 | - | TRBV2 | - | CASTPGIEGQFF | TGTGCCAGCACCCCTGGCATAGAAGGGCAGTTCTTC
TRBJ1-1 | - | TRBV7-9 | - | CASSPRLPGPEAFF | TGTGCCAGCAGCCCAAGACTTCCCGGGCCTGAAGCTTTCTTT
TRBJ2-2 | - | TRBV15 | TRBD1 | CATSADPGQGAVGELFF | TGTGCCACCAGCGCAGACCCGGGACAGGGGGCCGTCGGGGAGCTGTTTTTT
TRBJ2-7 | once | TRBV7-6 | TRBD1 | CASSSRTGSTYEQYF | TGTGCCAGCAGCTCACGGACAGGGTCCACCTACGAGCAGTACTTC
TRBJ1-6 | - | TRBV4-2 | TRBD1 | CASSQDVGTVDSPLHF | TGTGCCAGCAGCCAAGATGTGGGGACAGTAGATTCACCCCTCCACTTT
TRBJ1-5 | - | TRBV6-5 | - | CASSYRAEVQPQHF | TGTGCCAGCAGTTACAGGGCAGAAGTTCAGCCCCAGCATTTT
TRBJ1-1 | - | TRBV5-4 | - | CASTSNGWDEAFF | TGTGCCAGCACCTCCAATGGGTGGGATGAAGCTTTCTTT
TRBJ2-3 | - | TRBV7-2 | - | CASSLDPAPTDTQYF | TGTGCCAGCAGCTTAGATCCGGCACCCACAGATACGCAGTATTTT
TRBJ1-3 | once | TRBV9 | - | CASSVGLPSSGNTIYF | TGTGCCAGCAGCGTCGGACTCCCGAGCTCTGGAAACACCATATATTTT
TRBJ1-2 | - | TRBV19 | - | CASSIVASNYGYTF | TGTGCCAGTAGTATAGTGGCCTCTAACTATGGCTACACCTTC
TRBJ2-7 | - | TRBV4-3 | TRBD2 | CASSQGLADYEQYF | TGCGCCAGCAGCCAAGGGCTAGCGGATTACGAGCAGTACTTC
TRBJ1-1 | once | TRBV10-2 | - | CASNQGPMNTEAFF | TGCGCCAGCAACCAGGGGCCGATGAACACTGAAGCTTTCTTT
TRBJ2-7 | - | TRBV27 | - | CASSLSGQGSYEQYF | TGTGCCAGCAGTTTATCGGGGCAGGGTTCCTACGAGCAGTACTTC
TRBJ2-7 | - | TRBV4-1 | - | CASSQDLGGGEQYF | TGCGCCAGCAGCCAAGATCTGGGCGGAGGGGAGCAGTACTTC
TRBJ1-1 | - | TRBV12-5 | TRBD1 | CASGRDRGVNTEAFF | TGTGCTAGTGGACGGGACAGGGGCGTCAACACTGAAGCTTTCTTT
TRBJ2-3 | - | TRBV28 | TRBD2 | CASSLGGGLSDTQYF | TGTGCCAGCAGTTTAGGCGGGGGGCTATCAGATACGCAGTATTTT
TRBJ1-6 | - | TRBV4-1 | - | CASSQGQGRNSPLHF | TGCGCCAGCAGCCAAGGCCAGGGACGGAATTCACCCCTCCACTTT
TRBJ1-4 | - | TRBV28 | - | CASSLWAGDNEKLFF | TGTGCCAGCAGTTTATGGGCAGGGGATAATGAAAAACTGTTTTTT
TRBJ2-1 | - | TRBV4-3 | - | CASSQVMVSYNEQFF | TGCGCCAGCAGCCAAGTAATGGTCTCCTACAATGAGCAGTTCTTC
TRBJ2-7 | - | TRBV29-1 | TRBD2 | CSVESGESYEQYF | TGCAGCGTTGAAAGCGGGGAATCCTACGAGCAGTACTTC
TRBJ1-1 | - | TRBV30 | - | CAWSKGQGTEAFF | TGTGCCTGGAGTAAAGGTCAGGGCACTGAAGCTTTCTTT
TRBJ1-2 | - | TRBV7-9 | - | CASSYPLPGLQDYGYTF | TGTGCCAGCAGCTACCCGCTCCCGGGACTCCAAGACTATGGCTACACCTTC
TRBJ1-1 | - | TRBV27 | - | CASIWGRRRDGREAFF | TGTGCCAGCATATGGGGCAGGCGACGAGACGGACGTGAAGCTTTCTTT
TRBJ2-5 | - | TRBV6-5 | - | CASSLGRDSQETQYF | TGTGCCAGCAGTTTGGGCAGGGACTCCCAAGAGACCCAGTACTTC
TRBJ2-2 | - | TRBV10-1 | TRBD1 | CASGTANTGELFF | TGCGCCAGCGGGACAGCGAACACCGGGGAGCTGTTTTTT
TRBJ1-1 | - | TRBV7-9 | - | CASSPTRGAQANTEAFF | TGTGCCAGCAGCCCTACTAGGGGGGCCCAGGCGAACACTGAAGCTTTCTTT
TRBJ2-7 | - | TRBV28 | - | CASSLVGDEQYF | TGTGCCAGCAGTTTAGTCGGCGACGAGCAGTACTTC
TRBJ1-2 | - | TRBV6-5 | - | CASSLDSYGYTF | TGTGCCAGCAGTCTAGACAGCTATGGCTACACCTTC
TRBJ2-7 | - | TRBV6-1 | - | CASSILDRSSYEQYF | TGTGCCAGCAGTATACTGGACAGAAGCTCCTACGAGCAGTACTTC
TRBJ2-7 | - | TRBV4-3 | - | CASSQYLQGYEQYF | TGCGCCAGCAGCCAATACCTTCAGGGCTACGAGCAGTACTTC
TRBJ2-1 | - | TRBV19 | TRBD2 | CASSAGGIYNEQFF | TGTGCCAGTAGTGCGGGGGGCATCTACAATGAGCAGTTCTTC
TRBJ2-7 | few | TRBV7-9 | - | CASSLPGHSYEQYF | TGTGCCAGCAGCTTGCCGGGACACTCCTACGAGCAGTACTTC
TRBJ1-2 | - | TRBV7-9 | TRBD1 | CASSPISGTGGGYTF | TGTGCCAGCAGCCCTATCTCCGGGACAGGGGGTGGCTACACCTTC
TRBJ2-1 | once | TRBV30 | - | CAWAGGSNEQFF | TGTGCCTGGGCTGGGGGTTCTAATGAGCAGTTCTTC
TRBJ2-7 | - | TRBV19 | TRBD1 | CASSIAGGSYEQYF | TGTGCCAGTAGTATAGCAGGGGGCTCCTACGAGCAGTACTTC
TRBJ2-1 | - | TRBV11-2 | TRBD2 | CASSLLLAGGPMDEQFF | TGTGCCAGCAGCTTGTTACTAGCGGGAGGGCCCATGGATGAGCAGTTCTTC
TRBJ2-1 | - | TRBV4-3 | - | CASSHLYLSSNEQFF | TGCGCCAGCAGCCACCTTTACTTAAGCAGCAATGAGCAGTTCTTC
TRBJ2-1 | - | TRBV11-2 | TRBD2 | CASSLVGGGEQFF | TGTGCCAGCAGCTTAGTGGGCGGGGGGGAACAGTTCTTC
TRBJ2-7 | - | TRBV6-1 | TRBD2 | CASSWGGSLSYEQYF | TGTGCCAGCAGTTGGGGGGGTTCCCTCTCCTACGAGCAGTACTTC
TRBJ2-7 | - | TRBV13 | - | CASSLDRGGTVLHEQYF | TGTGCCAGCAGCTTAGACAGGGGGGGCACCGTCCTCCACGAGCAGTACTTC
TRBJ1-2 | - | TRBV6-5 | - | CASSYSGVGYGYTF | TGTGCCAGCAGTTACAGCGGAGTCGGCTATGGCTACACCTTC
TRBJ1-1 | few | TRBV19 | - | CASSPWTANTEAFF | TGTGCCAGTAGTCCTTGGACGGCGAACACTGAAGCTTTCTTT
TRBJ1-1 | - | TRBV7-9 | - | CASSFGASTEAFF | TGTGCCAGCAGCTTCGGGGCTAGCACTGAAGCTTTCTTT
TRBJ2-5 | - | TRBV29-1 | - | CSSQGETQYF | TGCAGCTCCCAGGGAGAGACCCAGTACTTC
TRBJ2-7 | - | TRBV9 | - | CASSVGDRETYEQYF | TGTGCCAGCAGCGTAGGAGACCGGGAGACCTACGAGCAGTACTTC
TRBJ1-1 | - | TRBV28 | - | CASSHNRVENTEAFF | TGTGCCAGCAGTCATAACAGGGTAGAAAACACTGAAGCTTTCTTT
TRBJ1-2 | - | TRBV11-2 | - | CASSFRVDYGYTF | TGTGCCAGCAGCTTCAGGGTCGACTATGGCTACACCTTC